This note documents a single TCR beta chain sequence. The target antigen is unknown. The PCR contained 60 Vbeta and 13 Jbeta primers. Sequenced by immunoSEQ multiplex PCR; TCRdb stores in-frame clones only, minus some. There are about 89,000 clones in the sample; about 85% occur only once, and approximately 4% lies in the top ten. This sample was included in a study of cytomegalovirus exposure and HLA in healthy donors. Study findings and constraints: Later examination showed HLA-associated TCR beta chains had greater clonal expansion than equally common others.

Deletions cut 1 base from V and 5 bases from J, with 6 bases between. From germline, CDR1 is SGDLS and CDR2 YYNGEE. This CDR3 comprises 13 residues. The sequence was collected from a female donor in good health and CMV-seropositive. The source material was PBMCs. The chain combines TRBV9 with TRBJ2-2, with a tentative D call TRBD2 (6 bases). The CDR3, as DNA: TGTGCCAGCAGCGTACGGGGGACCGGGGAGCTGTTTTTT. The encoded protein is CASSVRGTGELFF.